This is a list of T cell receptor beta chains from one sample in a study of blood T cell repertoires in COVID-19. The table came from immunoSEQ multiplex PCR; TCRdb's copy has only in-frame clones and leaves some out. The repertoire has around 41,000 clones, 70% to 90% of them found once; the top ten carry roughly an eighth. The source material was peripheral blood. The receptors come from a human donor in a cohort sampled during active COVID-19. CDR3s include the opening cysteine and the closing phenylalanine or tryptophan. Each record gives: J gene, V gene, clone size, D gene, CDR3 protein, CDR3 DNA. The D gene is left open where the match is weak. The size of a clone is reported for some rows only, either as once, few or many, or as a class for expanded clones.

>TRBJ2-2|TRBV3-1/TRBV3-2|.|TRBD2
CASSDLAGGSGELFF
TGTGCCAGCAGCGACCTAGCGGGGGGGAGCGGGGAGCTGTTTTTT
>TRBJ2-1|TRBV6-6|once|TRBD2
CASSYSSGGFYNEQFF
TGTGCCAGCAGTTACTCGAGCGGGGGGTTCTACAATGAGCAGTTCTTC
>TRBJ1-6|TRBV4-1|.|.
CASSPRGSGNSPLHF
TGCGCCAGCAGCCCTAGGGGGTCAGGTAATTCACCCCTCCACTTT
>TRBJ1-4|TRBV7-9|.|TRBD1
CASSETQGEEKLFF
TGTGCCAGCAGCGAAACACAGGGGGAAGAAAAACTGTTTTTT
>TRBJ2-7|TRBV12-5|.|TRBD2
CATSGGPLSEQYF
TGTGCTACCTCGGGGGGGCCCCTTTCCGAGCAGTACTTC
>TRBJ2-5|TRBV2|.|.
CASLVGGSETQYF
TGTGCCAGCCTAGTAGGGGGATCGGAGACCCAGTACTTC
>TRBJ1-2|TRBV2|.|.
CASSPRGDGYTF
TGTGCCAGCAGTCCCCGCGGGGATGGCTACACCTTC
>TRBJ1-4|TRBV18|.|.
CASSGQGNEKLFF
TGTGCCAGCTCGGGGCAGGGCAATGAAAAACTGTTTTTT
>TRBJ2-1|TRBV14|once|TRBD1
CASSQDWGTGGWHEQFF
TGTGCCAGCAGCCAAGATTGGGGGACAGGGGGCTGGCATGAGCAGTTCTTC
>TRBJ1-2|TRBV5-6|.|.
CASSEGSNYGYTF
TGTGCCAGCTCAGAGGGTTCCAACTATGGCTACACCTTC
>TRBJ1-3|TRBV19|.|.
CASSPLVSGNTIYF
TGTGCCAGTAGTCCTCTCGTCTCTGGAAACACCATATATTTT
>TRBJ1-5|TRBV5-4|.|TRBD1
CASSVSSTGDVSNQPQHF
TGTGCCAGCAGCGTTTCATCTACAGGGGATGTAAGCAATCAGCCCCAGCATTTT
>TRBJ2-1|TRBV2|.|TRBD1
CASTPRTGDYNEQFF
TGTGCCAGCACCCCCAGGACAGGGGATTACAATGAGCAGTTCTTC
>TRBJ2-7|TRBV5-1|.|TRBD2
CASSFLAGYSYEQYF
TGCGCCAGCAGCTTCCTAGCGGGGTACTCCTACGAGCAGTACTTC
>TRBJ1-2|TRBV13|.|TRBD1
CASSLGGDRGSGYTF
TGTGCCAGCAGCTTAGGGGGAGACAGGGGGTCTGGCTACACCTTC
>TRBJ1-3|TRBV18|.|TRBD1
CASSPSRTGLSGNTIYF
TGTGCCAGCTCACCCTCCCGGACAGGGCTCTCTGGAAACACCATATATTTT
>TRBJ2-5|TRBV2|.|TRBD2
CASSSGVEGETQYF
TGTGCCAGCAGCAGCGGGGTGGAGGGAGAGACCCAGTACTTC
>TRBJ1-2|TRBV20-1|.|TRBD1
CSASPGQGASYGYTF
TGCAGTGCTAGTCCGGGACAGGGGGCGAGTTATGGCTACACCTTC
>TRBJ1-1|TRBV6-5|.|.
CASRREGGGTEAFF
TGTGCCAGCAGAAGAGAAGGGGGTGGTACTGAAGCTTTCTTT
>TRBJ1-1|TRBV12-3/TRBV12-4|.|.
CASSFRQRSEAFF
TGTGCCAGCAGTTTTCGGCAGCGCTCTGAAGCTTTCTTT
>TRBJ1-5|TRBV12-5|.|.
CASAKQGQPQHF
TGTGCTAGTGCTAAGCAGGGTCAGCCCCAGCATTTT
>TRBJ2-5|TRBV6-2/TRBV6-3|.|.
CASSASAVGTQYF
TGTGCCAGCAGTGCTAGCGCCGTGGGGACCCAGTACTTC
>TRBJ2-1|TRBV7-2|.|TRBD2
CASSLGLAGVNEQFF
TGTGCCAGCAGCTTAGGACTAGCGGGGGTCAATGAGCAGTTCTTC
>TRBJ2-1|TRBV11-3|.|.
CASSLDRANEQFF
TGTGCCAGCAGCTTAGACAGGGCCAATGAGCAGTTCTTC
>TRBJ2-3|TRBV9|.|TRBD2
CASSVKTSGGDTQYF
TGTGCCAGCAGCGTAAAGACTAGCGGGGGAGATACGCAGTATTTT
>TRBJ2-2|TRBV5-1|.|TRBD2
CASNPGTSGTGELFF
TGCGCCAGCAACCCGGGGACTAGCGGCACCGGGGAGCTGTTTTTT
>TRBJ1-4|TRBV9|.|.
CASSSQGKSEKLFF
TGTGCCAGCAGCTCTCAGGGGAAGAGTGAAAAACTGTTTTTT
>TRBJ2-5|TRBV11-2|.|.
CASSLGEKETQYF
TGTGCCAGCAGCTTAGGGGAGAAAGAGACCCAGTACTTC
>TRBJ2-1|TRBV18|.|.
CASSPERNRADPEQFF
TGTGCCAGCTCACCCGAGCGGAATAGAGCGGATCCTGAGCAGTTCTTC
>TRBJ2-1|TRBV14|few|TRBD1
CASSQSTGAYNEQFF
TGTGCCAGCAGCCAATCGACAGGGGCTTACAATGAGCAGTTCTTC
>TRBJ2-5|TRBV15|.|TRBD1
CATSSGTVGFRTQYF
TGTGCCACCAGCAGTGGGACAGTCGGGTTTCGGACCCAGTACTTC
>TRBJ2-7|TRBV5-8|.|TRBD1
CASSTGTGFSYEQYF
TGTGCCAGCAGCACCGGGACAGGATTCTCCTACGAGCAGTACTTC
>TRBJ2-3|TRBV7-9|.|.
CASSLGSETDTQYF
TGTGCCAGCAGCTTAGGCTCAGAAACAGATACGCAGTATTTT
>TRBJ2-3|TRBV12-3/TRBV12-4|.|TRBD2
CASSGTRFDTQYF
TGTGCCAGCAGTGGGACTAGATTTGATACGCAGTATTTT
>TRBJ2-1|TRBV11-2|.|TRBD1
CASSSNRGSYNEQFF
TGCGCCAGCAGCTCAAACAGGGGGTCCTACAATGAGCAGTTCTTC
>TRBJ2-7|TRBV5-1|.|.
CARSWSGGGGYEQYF
TGCGCCCGCAGCTGGTCAGGGGGCGGGGGCTACGAGCAGTACTTC
>TRBJ1-5|TRBV6-6|.|.
CASSTWGDIKPQHF
TGTGCCAGCAGTACCTGGGGGGATATCAAGCCCCAGCATTTT